This T cell receptor (beta chain) emerged from a study of T cell responses to AZD1222 COVID-19 vaccine. Study-wide results and caveats: Vaccine-associated CD4 TCRs ranged over spike, dominating at 160-218 and 743-854.

Note on this clone: Antigen specificity is unknown.

The V gene's germline CDR1 is LNHDA and CDR2 SQIVND (reference sequence). V was shortened by 6 bases and J by 1 base, with 9 bases between the two germline ends. This CDR3 has 13 residues. Researchers grouped second doses given at about 4 or about 12 weeks into one pool. The protocol was immunoSEQ multiplex PCR, while the TCRdb copy is restricted to in-frame clones and leaves out a portion. Here the sample spans about 120,000 clones, roughly 87% being singletons. The rearrangement joins TRBV19 to TRBJ2-5; D may be TRBD1 (5 bases). The sample consisted of peripheral blood, taken 28 days after the second AZD1222 dose. This clonotype was sampled from an adult who received the AZD1222 COVID-19 vaccine. As DNA, the CDR3 is TGTGCCAGTAGCCGACAGTTCCAAGAGACCCAGTACTTC. Its protein product is CASSRQFQETQYF.